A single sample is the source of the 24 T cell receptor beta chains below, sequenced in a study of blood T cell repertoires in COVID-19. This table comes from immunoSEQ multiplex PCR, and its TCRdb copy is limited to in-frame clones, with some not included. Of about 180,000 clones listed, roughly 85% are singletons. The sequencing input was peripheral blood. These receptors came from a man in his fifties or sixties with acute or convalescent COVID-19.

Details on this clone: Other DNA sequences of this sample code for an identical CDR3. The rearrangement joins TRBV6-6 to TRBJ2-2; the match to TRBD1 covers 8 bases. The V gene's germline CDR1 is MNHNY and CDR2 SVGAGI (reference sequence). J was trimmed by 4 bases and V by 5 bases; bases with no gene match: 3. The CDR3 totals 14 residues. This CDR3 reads CASSRDRTTGELFF. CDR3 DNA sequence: TGTGCCAGCAGTCGGGACAGGACCACCGGGGAGCTGTTTTTT.

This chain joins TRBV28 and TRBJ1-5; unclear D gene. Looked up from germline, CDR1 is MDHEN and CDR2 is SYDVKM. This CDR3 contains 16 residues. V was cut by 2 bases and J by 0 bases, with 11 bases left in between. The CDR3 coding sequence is TGTGCCAGCAGTTTAGTAGGTCGAGGTAGCAATCAGCCCCAGCATTTT. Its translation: CASSLVGRGSNQPQHF.

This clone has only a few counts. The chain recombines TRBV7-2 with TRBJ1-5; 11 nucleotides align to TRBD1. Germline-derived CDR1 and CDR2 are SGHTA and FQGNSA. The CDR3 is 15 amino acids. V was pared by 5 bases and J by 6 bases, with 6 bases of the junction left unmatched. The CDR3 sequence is CASSRGTGGTQPQHF. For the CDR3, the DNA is TGTGCCAGCAGCAGAGGGACAGGGGGTACTCAGCCCCAGCATTTT.

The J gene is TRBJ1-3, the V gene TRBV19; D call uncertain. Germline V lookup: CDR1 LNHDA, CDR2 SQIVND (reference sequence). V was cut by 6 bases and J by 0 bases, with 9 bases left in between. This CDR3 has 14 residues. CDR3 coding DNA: TGTGCCAGTAGCCCTGTCAGCTCTGGAAACACCATATATTTT. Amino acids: CASSPVSSGNTIYF.

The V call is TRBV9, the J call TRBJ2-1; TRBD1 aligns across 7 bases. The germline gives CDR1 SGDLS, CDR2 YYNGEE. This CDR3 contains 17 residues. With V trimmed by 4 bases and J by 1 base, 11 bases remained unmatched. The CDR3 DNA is TGTGCCAGCAGCCCCCAGGCACAGGGGACATCCTACAATGAGCAGTTCTTC. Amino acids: CASSPQAQGTSYNEQFF.

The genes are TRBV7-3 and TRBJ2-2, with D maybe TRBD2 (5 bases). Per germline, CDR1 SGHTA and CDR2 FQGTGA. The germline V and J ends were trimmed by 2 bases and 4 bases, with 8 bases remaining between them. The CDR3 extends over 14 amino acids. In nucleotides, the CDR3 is TGTGCCAGCAGCTTACTAGGGAGCACCGGGGAGCTGTTTTTT. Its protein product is CASSLLGSTGELFF.

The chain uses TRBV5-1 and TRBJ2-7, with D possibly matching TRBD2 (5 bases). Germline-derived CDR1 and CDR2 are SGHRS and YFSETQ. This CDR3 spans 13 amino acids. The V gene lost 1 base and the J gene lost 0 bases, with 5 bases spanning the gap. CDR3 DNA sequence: TGCGCCAGCAGCTTGACTAGCTCCTACGAGCAGTACTTC. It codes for CASSLTSSYEQYF.

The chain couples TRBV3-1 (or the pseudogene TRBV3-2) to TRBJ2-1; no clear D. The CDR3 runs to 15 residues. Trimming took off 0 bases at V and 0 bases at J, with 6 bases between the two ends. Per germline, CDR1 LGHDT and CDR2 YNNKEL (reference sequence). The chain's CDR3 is CASSQEESSYNEQFF. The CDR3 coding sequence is TGTGCCAGCAGCCAAGAAGAGAGCTCCTACAATGAGCAGTTCTTC.

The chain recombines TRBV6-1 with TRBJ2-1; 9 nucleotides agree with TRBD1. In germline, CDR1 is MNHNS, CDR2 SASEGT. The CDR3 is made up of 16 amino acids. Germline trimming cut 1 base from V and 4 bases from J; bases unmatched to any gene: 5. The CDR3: CASSEEGTGFYNEQFF. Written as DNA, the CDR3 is TGTGCCAGCAGTGAAGAAGGGACAGGGTTTTACAATGAGCAGTTCTTC.

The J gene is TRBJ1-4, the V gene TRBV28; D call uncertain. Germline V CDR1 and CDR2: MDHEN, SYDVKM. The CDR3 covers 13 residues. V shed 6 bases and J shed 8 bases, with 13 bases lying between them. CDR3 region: CASSSTIREKLFF. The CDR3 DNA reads TGTGCCAGCAGCTCTACTATCCGCGAAAAACTGTTTTTT.

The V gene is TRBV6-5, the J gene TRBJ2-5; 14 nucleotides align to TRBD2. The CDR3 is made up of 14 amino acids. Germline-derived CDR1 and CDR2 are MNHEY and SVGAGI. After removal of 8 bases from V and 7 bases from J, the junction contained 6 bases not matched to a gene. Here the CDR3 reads CASAGTSGRGTQYF. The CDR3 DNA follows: TGTGCCAGCGCCGGGACTAGCGGGAGAGGGACCCAGTACTTC.

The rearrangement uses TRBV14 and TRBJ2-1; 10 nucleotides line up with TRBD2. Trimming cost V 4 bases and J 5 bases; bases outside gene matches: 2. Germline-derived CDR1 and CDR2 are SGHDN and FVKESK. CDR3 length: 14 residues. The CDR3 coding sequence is TGTGCCAGCAGCCTACTAGCGGGGAACAATGAGCAGTTCTTC. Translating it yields CASSLLAGNNEQFF.

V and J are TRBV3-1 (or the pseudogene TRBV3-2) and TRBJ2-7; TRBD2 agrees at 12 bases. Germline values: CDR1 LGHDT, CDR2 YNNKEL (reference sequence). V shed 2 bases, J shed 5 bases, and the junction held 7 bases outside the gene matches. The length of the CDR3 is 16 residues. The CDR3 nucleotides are TGTGCCAGCAGCCAACACCTCAGACTAGCGGGAGACGAGCAGTACTTC. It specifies CASSQHLRLAGDEQYF.

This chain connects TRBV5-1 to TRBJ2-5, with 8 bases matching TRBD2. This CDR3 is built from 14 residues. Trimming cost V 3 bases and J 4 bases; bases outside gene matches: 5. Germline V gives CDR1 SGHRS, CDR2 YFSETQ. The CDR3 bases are TGCGCCAGCAGCTCGGGACTAGTTAGAGAGACCCAGTACTTC. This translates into CASSSGLVRETQYF.

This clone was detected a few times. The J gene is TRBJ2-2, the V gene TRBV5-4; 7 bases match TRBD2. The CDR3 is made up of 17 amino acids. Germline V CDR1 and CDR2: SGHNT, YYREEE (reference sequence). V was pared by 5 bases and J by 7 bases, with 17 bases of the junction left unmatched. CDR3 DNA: TGTGCCAGCAGACCCGGGGTAGCGGGCGGTACGAACGGGGAGCTGTTTTTT. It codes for CASRPGVAGGTNGELFF.

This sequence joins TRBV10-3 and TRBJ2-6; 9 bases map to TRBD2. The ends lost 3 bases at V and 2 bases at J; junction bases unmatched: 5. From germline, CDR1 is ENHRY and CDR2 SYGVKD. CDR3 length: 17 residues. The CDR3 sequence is CAISEGSGRTGANVLTF. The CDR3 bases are TGTGCCATCAGTGAAGGGAGCGGGAGGACTGGGGCCAACGTCCTGACTTTC.

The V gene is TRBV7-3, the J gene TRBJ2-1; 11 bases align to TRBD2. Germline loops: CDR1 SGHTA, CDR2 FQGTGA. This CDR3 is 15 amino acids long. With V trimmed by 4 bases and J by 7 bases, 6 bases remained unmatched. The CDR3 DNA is TGTGCCAGCAGCTCGACTAGCGGGAATAGGAATGAGCAGTTCTTC. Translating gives CASSSTSGNRNEQFF.

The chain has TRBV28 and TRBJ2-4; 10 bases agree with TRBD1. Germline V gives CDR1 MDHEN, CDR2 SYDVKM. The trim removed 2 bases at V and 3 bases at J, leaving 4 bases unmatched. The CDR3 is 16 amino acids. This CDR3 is CASSLRTGGDKNIQYF. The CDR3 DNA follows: TGTGCCAGCAGTTTAAGGACAGGGGGGGACAAAAACATTCAGTACTTC.

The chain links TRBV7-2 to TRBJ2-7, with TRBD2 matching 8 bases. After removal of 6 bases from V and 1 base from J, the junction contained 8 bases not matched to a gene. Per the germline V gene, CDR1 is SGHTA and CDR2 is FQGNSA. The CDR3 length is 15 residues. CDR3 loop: CASSFSGALSYEQYF. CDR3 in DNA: TGTGCCAGCAGTTTTAGCGGGGCCCTTTCCTACGAGCAGTACTTC.

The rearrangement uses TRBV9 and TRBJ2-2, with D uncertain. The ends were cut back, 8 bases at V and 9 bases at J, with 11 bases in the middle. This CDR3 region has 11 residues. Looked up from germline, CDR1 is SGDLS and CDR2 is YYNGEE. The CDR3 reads CARRMNRELFF. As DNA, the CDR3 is TGTGCCAGGAGGATGAACCGGGAGCTGTTTTTT.

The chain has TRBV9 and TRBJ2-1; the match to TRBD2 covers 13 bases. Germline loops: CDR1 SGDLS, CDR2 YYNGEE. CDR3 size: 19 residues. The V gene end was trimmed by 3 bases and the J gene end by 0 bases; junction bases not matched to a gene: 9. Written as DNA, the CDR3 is TGTGCCAGCAGCGCATCCGGGACTAGCGGGGCAAGCTCCTACAATGAGCAGTTCTTC. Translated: CASSASGTSGASSYNEQFF.

CDR3 in DNA: TGTGCCAGTAGTATCCGTCTTCTGAGAGTTAGCTCCTACAATGAGCAGTTCTTC. As protein: CASSIRLLRVSSYNEQFF. The chain carries TRBV19 and TRBJ2-1; D is unclear. The V end was cut by 3 bases, the J end by 0 bases, with 18 bases between. The length of the CDR3 is 18 residues. Germline assignment: CDR1 LNHDA and CDR2 SQIVND (reference sequence).

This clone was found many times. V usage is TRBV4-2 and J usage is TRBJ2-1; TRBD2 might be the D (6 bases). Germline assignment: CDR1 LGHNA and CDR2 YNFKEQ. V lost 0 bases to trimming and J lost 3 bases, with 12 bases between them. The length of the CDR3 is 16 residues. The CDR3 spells CASSQEEAAGYNEQFF. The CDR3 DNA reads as TGTGCCAGCAGCCAAGAAGAAGCAGCGGGCTACAATGAGCAGTTCTTC.

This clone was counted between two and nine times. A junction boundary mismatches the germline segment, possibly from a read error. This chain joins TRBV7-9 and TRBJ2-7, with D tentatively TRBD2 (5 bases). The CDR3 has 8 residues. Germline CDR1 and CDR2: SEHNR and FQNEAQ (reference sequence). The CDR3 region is CASSSGKF. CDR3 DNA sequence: TGTGCCAGCAGCTCCGGGAAGTTC.